This TCR beta chain is drawn from a study of vaccination and CD4 T cells after COVID-19. Overall study: Cells were stimulated with overlapping spike peptide pools from SARS-CoV-2, HCoV-NL63, HCoV-OC43 and HCoV-229E. Study outcomes and limitations: Researchers report that 304 of 307 vaccine-specific clones in convalescent patients proved spike mono-reactive.

In its sample, this clonotype is medium-sized. The target antigen is unknown. Cultured CD4+ T cell DNA was sequenced using the Oncomine TCR Beta short-read assay. DNA came from CD4+ T cells after culture. One entry per CDR3 protein results from TCRdb running MiXCR on the PCR reads. The table includes over 7,000 distinct CDR3 sequences, approximately 40% detected once. Stated treatment: approximately nine-day PBMC culture with coronavirus spike peptide pools or control peptides (ViraFEST assay). Investigators obtained the unexposed donor's CD4+ T cells before the COVID-19 pandemic (2011-2018). Before TCRs were sequenced, ViraFEST expanded antigen-specific T cells with peptide pools. Deletions cut 6 bases from V and 5 bases from J, with 17 bases between. The length of the CDR3 is 14 residues. The germline CDR1 and CDR2 sequences are DFQATT and SNEGSKA (reference sequence).

The sequenced sample consisted of CD4+ T cells from blood, cultured in vitro. The sequence derives from a human donor in good health. The chain couples TRBV20-1 to TRBJ1-5; possible D gene TRBD1, 5 bases. The CDR3 spells CSASGGYIDQPQHF. CDR3 nucleotides: TGCAGTGCAAGCGGGGGATACATCGATCAGCCCCAGCATTTT.